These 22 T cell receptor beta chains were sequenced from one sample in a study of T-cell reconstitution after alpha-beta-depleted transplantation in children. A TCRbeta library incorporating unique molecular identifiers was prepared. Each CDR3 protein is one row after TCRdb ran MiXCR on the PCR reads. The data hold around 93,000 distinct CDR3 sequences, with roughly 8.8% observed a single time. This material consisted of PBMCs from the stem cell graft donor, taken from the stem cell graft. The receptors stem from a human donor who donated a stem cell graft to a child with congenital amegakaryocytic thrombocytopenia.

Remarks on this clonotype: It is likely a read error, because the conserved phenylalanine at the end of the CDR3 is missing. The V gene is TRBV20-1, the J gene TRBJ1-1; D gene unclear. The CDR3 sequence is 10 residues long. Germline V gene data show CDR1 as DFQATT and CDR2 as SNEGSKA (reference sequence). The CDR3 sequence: CRAKLAEAFL. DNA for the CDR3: TGCCGTGCTAAACTCGCTGAAGCTTTCTTG.

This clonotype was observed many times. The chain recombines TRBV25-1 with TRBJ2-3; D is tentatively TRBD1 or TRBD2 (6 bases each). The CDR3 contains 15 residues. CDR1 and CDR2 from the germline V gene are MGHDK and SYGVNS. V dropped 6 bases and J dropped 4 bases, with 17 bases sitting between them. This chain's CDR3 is CASRGLGGTPDTQYF. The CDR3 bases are TGTGCCAGCAGGGGGCTGGGGGGCACCCCAGATACGCAGTATTTT.

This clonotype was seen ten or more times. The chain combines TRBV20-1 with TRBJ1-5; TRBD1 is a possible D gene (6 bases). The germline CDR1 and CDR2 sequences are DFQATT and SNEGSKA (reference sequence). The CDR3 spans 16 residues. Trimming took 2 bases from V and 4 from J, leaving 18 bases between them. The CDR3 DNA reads TGCAGTGCTAGACTGGACAGAGCGCAGAGGAATCAGCCCCAGCATTTT. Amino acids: CSARLDRAQRNQPQHF.

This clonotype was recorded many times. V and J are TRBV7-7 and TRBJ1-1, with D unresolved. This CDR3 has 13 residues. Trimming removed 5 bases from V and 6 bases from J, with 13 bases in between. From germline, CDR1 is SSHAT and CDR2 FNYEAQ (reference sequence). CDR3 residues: CASSNGFGAEAFF. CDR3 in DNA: TGTGCCAGCAGCAACGGGTTCGGAGCTGAAGCTTTCTTT.

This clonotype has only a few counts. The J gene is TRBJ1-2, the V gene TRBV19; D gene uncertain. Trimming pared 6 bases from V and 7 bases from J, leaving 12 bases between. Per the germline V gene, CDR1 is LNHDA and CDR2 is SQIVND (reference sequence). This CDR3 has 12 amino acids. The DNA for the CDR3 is TGTGCCAGTAGAGGACCCGAGGGTGGCTACACCTTC. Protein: CASRGPEGGYTF.

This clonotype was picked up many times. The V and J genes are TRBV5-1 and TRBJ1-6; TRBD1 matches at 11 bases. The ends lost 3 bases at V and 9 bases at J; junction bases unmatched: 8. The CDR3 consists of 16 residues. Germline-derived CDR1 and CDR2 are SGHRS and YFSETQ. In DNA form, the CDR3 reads TGCGCCAGCAGCTCGAGGACAGGGGGCGACGGTTCACCCCTCCACTTT. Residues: CASSSRTGGDGSPLHF.

Here the CDR3 DNA reads TGTGCCAGCCGGGAGGCCTACGAGCAGTACTTC. Amino acid sequence: CASREAYEQYF. The chain joins TRBV7-8 to TRBJ2-7, with 7 bases identical to TRBD2. The germline V gene encodes CDR1 SGHVS and CDR2 FQNEAQ. This CDR3 spans 11 amino acids. V lost 8 bases to trimming and J lost 2 bases; unmatched junction nucleotides: 0.

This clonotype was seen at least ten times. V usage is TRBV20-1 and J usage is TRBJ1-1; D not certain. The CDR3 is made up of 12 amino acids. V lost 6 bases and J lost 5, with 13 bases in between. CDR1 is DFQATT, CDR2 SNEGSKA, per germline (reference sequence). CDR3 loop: CSAWTGNTEAFF. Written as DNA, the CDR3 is TGCAGTGCCTGGACGGGGAATACTGAAGCTTTCTTT.

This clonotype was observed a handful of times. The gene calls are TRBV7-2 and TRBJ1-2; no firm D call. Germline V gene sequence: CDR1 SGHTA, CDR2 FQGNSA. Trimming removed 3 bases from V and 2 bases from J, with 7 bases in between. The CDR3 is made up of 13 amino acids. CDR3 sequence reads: CASSLPQNYGYTF. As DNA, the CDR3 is TGTGCCAGCAGCTTGCCTCAGAACTATGGCTACACCTTC.

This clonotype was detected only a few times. This CDR3 reads CASSPGPSTDTQYF. Written as DNA, the CDR3 is TGTGCCAGCAGCCCGGGACCAAGCACAGATACGCAGTATTTT. The V call is TRBV11-2, the J call TRBJ2-3; D tentatively reads TRBD1 or TRBD2 (5 bases each). V shed 5 bases and J shed 0 bases, with 9 bases lying between them. CDR1 is SGHAT and CDR2 is FQNNGV in the germline V gene. This CDR3 region has 14 residues.

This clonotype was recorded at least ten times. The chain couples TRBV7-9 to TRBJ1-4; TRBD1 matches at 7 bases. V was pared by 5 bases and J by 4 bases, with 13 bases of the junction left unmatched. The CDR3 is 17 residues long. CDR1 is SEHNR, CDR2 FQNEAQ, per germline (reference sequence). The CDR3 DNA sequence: TGTGCCAGCAGCCCTATATACGGGACAGCCCTTAATGAAAAACTGTTTTTT. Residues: CASSPIYGTALNEKLFF.

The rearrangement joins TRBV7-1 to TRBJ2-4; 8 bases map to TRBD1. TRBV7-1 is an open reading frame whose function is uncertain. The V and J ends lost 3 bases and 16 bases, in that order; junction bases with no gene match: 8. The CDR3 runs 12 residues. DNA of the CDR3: TGTGCCAGCAGCTCGGCGGACAGGGCGCGATACTTC. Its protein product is CASSSADRARYF.

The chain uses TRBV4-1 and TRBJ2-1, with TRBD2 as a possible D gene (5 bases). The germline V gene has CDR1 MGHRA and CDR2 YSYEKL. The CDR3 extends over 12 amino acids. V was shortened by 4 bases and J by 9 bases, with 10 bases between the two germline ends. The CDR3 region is CASSRFGGEQFF. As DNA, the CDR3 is TGCGCCAGCAGCCGCTTTGGAGGTGAGCAGTTCTTC.

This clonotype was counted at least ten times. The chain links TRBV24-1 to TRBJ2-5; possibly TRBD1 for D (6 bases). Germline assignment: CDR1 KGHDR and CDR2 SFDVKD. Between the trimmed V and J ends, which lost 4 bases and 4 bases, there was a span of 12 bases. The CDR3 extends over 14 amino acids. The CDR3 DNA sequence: TGTGCCACCAGTGACCCAGGGGAGAGAGAGACCCAGTACTTC. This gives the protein CATSDPGERETQYF.

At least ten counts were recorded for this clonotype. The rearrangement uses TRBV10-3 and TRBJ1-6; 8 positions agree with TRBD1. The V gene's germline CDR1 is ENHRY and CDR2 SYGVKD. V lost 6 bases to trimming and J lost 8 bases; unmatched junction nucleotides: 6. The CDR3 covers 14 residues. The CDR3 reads CAIRGQASDSPLHF. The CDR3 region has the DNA TGTGCCATCAGGGGACAGGCTAGTGATTCACCCCTCCACTTT.

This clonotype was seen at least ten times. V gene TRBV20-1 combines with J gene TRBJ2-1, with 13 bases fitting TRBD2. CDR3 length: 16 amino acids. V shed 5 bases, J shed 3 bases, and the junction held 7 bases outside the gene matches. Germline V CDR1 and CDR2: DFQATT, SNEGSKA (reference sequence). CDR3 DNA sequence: TGCAGTGCTGTGACTAGCGGGGGGCGGAGCTACAATGAGCAGTTCTTC. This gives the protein CSAVTSGGRSYNEQFF.

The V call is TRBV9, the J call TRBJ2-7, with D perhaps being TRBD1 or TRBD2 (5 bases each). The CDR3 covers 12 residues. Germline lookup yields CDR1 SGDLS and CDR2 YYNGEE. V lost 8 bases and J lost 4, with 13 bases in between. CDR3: CASGTEAYEQYF. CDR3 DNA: TGTGCCAGTGGGACGGAGGCTTACGAGCAGTACTTC.

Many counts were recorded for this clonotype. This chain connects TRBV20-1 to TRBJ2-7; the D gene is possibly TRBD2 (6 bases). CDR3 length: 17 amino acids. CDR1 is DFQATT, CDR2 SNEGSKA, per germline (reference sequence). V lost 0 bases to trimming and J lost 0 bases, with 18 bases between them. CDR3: CSARDPQRALISYEQYF. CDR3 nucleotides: TGCAGTGCTAGAGATCCCCAGCGGGCCCTAATCTCCTACGAGCAGTACTTC.

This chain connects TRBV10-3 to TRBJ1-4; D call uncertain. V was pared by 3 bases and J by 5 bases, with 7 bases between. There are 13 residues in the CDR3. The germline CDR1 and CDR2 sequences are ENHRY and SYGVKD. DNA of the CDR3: TGTGCCATCAGTGAATATACAAATGAAAAACTGTTTTTT. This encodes CAISEYTNEKLFF.

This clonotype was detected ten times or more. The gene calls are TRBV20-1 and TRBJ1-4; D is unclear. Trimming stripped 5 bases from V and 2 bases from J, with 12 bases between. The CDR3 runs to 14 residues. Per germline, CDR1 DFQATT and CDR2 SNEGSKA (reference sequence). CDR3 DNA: TGCAGTGCTGGCGACCGCGGCACTAATGAAAAACTGTTTTTT. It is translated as CSAGDRGTNEKLFF.

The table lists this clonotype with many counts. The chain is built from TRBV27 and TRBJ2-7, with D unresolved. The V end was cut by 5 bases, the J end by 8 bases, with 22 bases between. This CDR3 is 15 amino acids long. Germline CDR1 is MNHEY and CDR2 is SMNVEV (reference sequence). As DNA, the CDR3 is TGTGCCAGCAGTCTTTCGGACGGGCTGGGTAGTAAGCAGTACTTC. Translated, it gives CASSLSDGLGSKQYF.

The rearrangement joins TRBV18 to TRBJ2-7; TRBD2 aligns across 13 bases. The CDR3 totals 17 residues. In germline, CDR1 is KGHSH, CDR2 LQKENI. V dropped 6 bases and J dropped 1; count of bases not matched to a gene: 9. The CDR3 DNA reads TGTGCCAGCTCGCAGGGAGGGACTAGCGGGATTTCCTACGAGCAGTACTTC. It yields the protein CASSQGGTSGISYEQYF.